This TCR beta chain was found in a study of blood T cell repertoires in COVID-19. The assay was immunoSEQ multiplex PCR, and TCRdb's table has in-frame clones only and misses some. This table has about 170,000 clones, around 83% appearing once. V was trimmed by 6 bases and J by 5 bases, leaving 8 bases between them. The CDR3 consists of 12 residues. Per germline, CDR1 PRHDT and CDR2 FYEKMQ (reference sequence). Sequencing was performed on peripheral blood. The V gene is TRBV13, the J gene TRBJ2-1; D is perhaps TRBD1 (5 bases). This sequence originates from a woman between 65 and 79 years old who had recovered from COVID-19. CDR3: CASRDTHNEQFF. The CDR3 DNA sequence: TGTGCCAGCAGGGACACACACAATGAGCAGTTCTTC.